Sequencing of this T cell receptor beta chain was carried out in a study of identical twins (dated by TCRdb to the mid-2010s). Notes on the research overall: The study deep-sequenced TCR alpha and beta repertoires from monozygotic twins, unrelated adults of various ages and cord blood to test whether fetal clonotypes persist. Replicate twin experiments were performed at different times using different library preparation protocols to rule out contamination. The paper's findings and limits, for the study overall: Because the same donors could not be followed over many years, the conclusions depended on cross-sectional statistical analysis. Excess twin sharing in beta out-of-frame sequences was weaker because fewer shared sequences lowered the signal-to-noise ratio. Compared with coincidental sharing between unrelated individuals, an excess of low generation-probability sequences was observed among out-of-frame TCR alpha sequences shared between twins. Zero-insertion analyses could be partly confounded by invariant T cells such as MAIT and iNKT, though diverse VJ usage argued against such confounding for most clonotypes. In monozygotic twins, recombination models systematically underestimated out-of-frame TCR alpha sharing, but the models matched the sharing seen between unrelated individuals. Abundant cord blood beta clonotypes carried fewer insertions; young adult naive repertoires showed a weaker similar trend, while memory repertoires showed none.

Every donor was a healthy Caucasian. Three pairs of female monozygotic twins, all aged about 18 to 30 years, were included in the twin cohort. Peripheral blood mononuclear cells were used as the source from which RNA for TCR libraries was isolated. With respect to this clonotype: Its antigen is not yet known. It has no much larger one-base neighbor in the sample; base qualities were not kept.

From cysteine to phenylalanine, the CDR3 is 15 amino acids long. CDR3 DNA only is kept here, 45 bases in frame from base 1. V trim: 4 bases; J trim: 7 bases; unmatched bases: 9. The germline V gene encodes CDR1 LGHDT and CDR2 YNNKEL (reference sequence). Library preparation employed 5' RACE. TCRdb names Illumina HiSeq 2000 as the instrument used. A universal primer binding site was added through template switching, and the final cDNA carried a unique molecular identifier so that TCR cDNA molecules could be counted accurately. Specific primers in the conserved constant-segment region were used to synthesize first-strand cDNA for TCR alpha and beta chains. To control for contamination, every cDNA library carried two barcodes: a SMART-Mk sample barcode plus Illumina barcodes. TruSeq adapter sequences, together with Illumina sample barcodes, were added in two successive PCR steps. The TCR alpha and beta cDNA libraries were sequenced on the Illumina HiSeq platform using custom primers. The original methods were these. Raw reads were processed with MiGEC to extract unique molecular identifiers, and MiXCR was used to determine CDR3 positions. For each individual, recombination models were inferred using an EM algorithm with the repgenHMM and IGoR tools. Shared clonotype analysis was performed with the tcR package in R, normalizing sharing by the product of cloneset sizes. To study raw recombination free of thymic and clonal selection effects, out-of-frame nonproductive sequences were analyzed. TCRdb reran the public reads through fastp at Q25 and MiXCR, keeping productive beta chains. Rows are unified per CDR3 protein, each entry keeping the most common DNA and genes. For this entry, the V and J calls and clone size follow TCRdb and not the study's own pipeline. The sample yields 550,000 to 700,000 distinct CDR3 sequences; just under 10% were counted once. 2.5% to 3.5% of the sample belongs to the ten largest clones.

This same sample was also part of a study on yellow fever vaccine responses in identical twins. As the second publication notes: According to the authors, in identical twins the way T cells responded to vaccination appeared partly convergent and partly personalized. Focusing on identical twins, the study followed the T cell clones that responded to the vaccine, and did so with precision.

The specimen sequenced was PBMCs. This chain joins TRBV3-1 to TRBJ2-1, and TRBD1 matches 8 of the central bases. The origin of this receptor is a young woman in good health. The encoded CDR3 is CASSPRAGGDNEQFF. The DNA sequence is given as TGTGCCAGCAGCCCCCGGGCAGGGGGCGATAATGAGCAGTTCTTC.